This TCR beta chain was sequenced in a study of blood T cell repertoires in COVID-19. Assay: immunoSEQ multiplex PCR; the TCRdb copy retains only in-frame clones and omits some. This table has about 200,000 clones, almost 90% appearing once. Germline V CDR1 and CDR2: SGHTA, FQGTGA. V shed 1 base and J shed 1 base, with 10 bases lying between them. The CDR3 is 15 residues long. This rearrangement joins TRBV7-3 to TRBJ2-5; D unclear. The sequenced sample consisted of peripheral blood. The source is a man younger than 35 with active or convalescent COVID-19. The CDR3 DNA is TGTGCCAGCAGCTTAATTGGCGGAACCCAAGAGACCCAGTACTTC. Encoded protein: CASSLIGGTQETQYF.